These 2 T cell receptor beta chains originate from one sample sequenced in a study of blood T cell repertoires in COVID-19. Measured with immunoSEQ multiplex PCR; TCRdb has only the in-frame clones, and not every one. This repertoire shows roughly 200,000 clones, about 91% found once; its top ten account for over 2%. The sample comprised PBMCs or T cells enriched from blood (not recorded which). These receptors originate from a middle-aged woman with acute COVID-19.

The chain couples TRBV19 to TRBJ2-7, with TRBD2 as a possible D gene (5 bases). This CDR3 comprises 17 residues. Germline V gene sequence: CDR1 LNHDA, CDR2 SQIVND (reference sequence). V shed 4 bases and J shed 0 bases, with 19 bases lying between them. CDR3: CASSTRYALGSSYEQYF. The CDR3 nucleotides are TGTGCCAGTAGTACCCGCTACGCGCTTGGGAGCTCCTACGAGCAGTACTTC.

The chain uses TRBV9 and TRBJ2-7; TRBD2 matches at 9 bases. Losses at the gene ends were 3 bases for V and 5 bases for J; bases not matched to a gene: 6. Germline V gene data show CDR1 as SGDLS and CDR2 as YYNGEE. The CDR3 sequence is 14 residues long. In DNA form, the CDR3 reads TGTGCCAGCAGCGGTAGCGGGAGCATCAACGAGCAGTACTTC. It codes for CASSGSGSINEQYF.